This T cell receptor (beta chain) appears in the sequencing data of a study of Graves' ophthalmopathy and Graves' hyperthyroidism. Study-wide results and limits: Blood also carried most expanded thyroid clonotypes exceeding 0.001 frequency. The study's model predicted ophthalmopathy progression at approximately 70% sensitivity and about 78% specificity.

Concerning this clonotype itself: Antigen specificity is unknown.

Orbital computed tomography, together with clinical symptoms, serum thyroxine, TRAb and thyroid ultrasound, was used for diagnosis. Trimming shortened V by 8 bases and J by 1 base, and 17 bases separated the two germline ends. In germline, CDR1 is MDHEN, CDR2 SYDVKM. The CDR3 covers 15 residues. RNA transcripts were the template, and TCR beta CDR3 regions were amplified from them. The workflow started with a first-round RT-PCR run with HTBI primers and then moved on to a second-round multiplex PCR. MiXCR was run by TCRdb on the multiplex PCR reads, yielding one entry per CDR3 protein. The top ten clones hold approximately 4.1% of a sample with about 550,000 distinct CDR3 sequences, just under 40% of them seen once.

Sequenced input: peripheral blood or thyroid tissue (not recorded which). The sequence derives from an adult man with Graves' hyperthyroidism. The V call is TRBV28, the J call TRBJ1-1; tentative D call: TRBD1 (5 bases). Written as DNA, the CDR3 is TGTGCCAGCGACGATGCCTCCGACAGGAACACTGAAGCTTTCTTT. This translates into CASDDASDRNTEAFF.